A single sample is the source of the 24 T cell receptor beta chains below, sequenced in a study of molecular identifiers for immune sequencing clone quantification. Using its own MiXCR run on the PCR reads, TCRdb lists one record per CDR3 protein. The table lists about 510,000 distinct CDR3 sequences, about 20% of them singletons. Sequencing input: naive CD8+ T cells from blood, with Jurkat cell RNA spiked in. Subset meaning: FACS-sorted CD8+CD4-CCR7+CD45RA+ naive T cells. The receptors come from a human donor in good health. Some libraries in this study had Jurkat cell RNA spiked in.

This clonotype was detected ten times or more. This chain links TRBV7-9 with TRBJ2-7; weak D call: TRBD2 (5 bases). Trimming pared 3 bases from V and 6 bases from J, leaving 15 bases between. The germline gives CDR1 SEHNR, CDR2 FQNEAQ (reference sequence). This CDR3 region has 14 residues. CDR3 bases: TGTGCCAGCAGCTTCGCCAGCGGCCCCATCGAGCAGTACTTC. Its translation: CASSFASGPIEQYF.

The chain couples TRBV4-3 to TRBJ2-7; D gene uncertain. The V end was cut by 1 base, the J end by 7 bases, with 11 bases between. The CDR3 contains 13 residues. The germline V gene has CDR1 LGHNA and CDR2 YSLEER. The CDR3 reads CASSQGLRWEQYF. The CDR3, as DNA: TGCGCCAGCAGCCAAGGATTGCGATGGGAGCAGTACTTC.

This clonotype has only a few counts. Compared with germline, one end of the junction differs, possibly owing to a read error. V and J are TRBV30 and TRBJ2-6, with D possibly being TRBD2 (7 bases). The germline gives CDR1 GTSNPN, CDR2 SVGIG (reference sequence). The CDR3 runs to 18 residues. This CDR3 reads CAWGGGRDFYSGADVLTF. DNA for the CDR3: TGTGCCTGGGGGGGGGGCCGGGACTTCTACTCTGGGGCCGACGTCCTGACTTTC.

The table lists this clonotype with a few counts. The gene calls are TRBV19 and TRBJ1-5; possible D gene TRBD1, 5 bases. The V end lost 1 base, the J end lost 5 bases, and 6 bases lay between the germline ends. The germline V gene encodes CDR1 LNHDA and CDR2 SQIVND (reference sequence). CDR3 length equals 13 residues. This chain's CDR3 is CASSIVGDQPQHF. The DNA for the CDR3 is TGTGCCAGTAGTATAGTAGGGGATCAGCCCCAGCATTTT.

At least ten counts were recorded for this clonotype. CDR3 bases: TGCAGCGTGGTGCGCTGGGACAGCCACTACGAGCAGTACTTC. The encoded protein is CSVVRWDSHYEQYF. This sequence joins TRBV29-1 and TRBJ2-7; 7 bases agree with TRBD1. The germline gives CDR1 SQVTM, CDR2 ANQGSEA. The V and J ends lost 6 bases and 3 bases, in that order; junction bases with no gene match: 11. The CDR3 is 14 amino acids.

The chain uses TRBV12-3 or TRBV12-4 and TRBJ1-5; no clear D gene. Trimming shortened V by 7 bases and J by 5 bases, and 15 bases separated the two germline ends. The CDR3 consists of 14 residues. The CDR3, as DNA: TGTGCCAGCACCGGGGATGACGCGGATCAGCCCCAGCATTTT. This translates into CASTGDDADQPQHF.

This clonotype has a count of ten or more. The chain uses TRBV28 and TRBJ2-7; 8 bases are a match to TRBD2. Germline loops: CDR1 MDHEN, CDR2 SYDVKM. The CDR3 totals 15 residues. The J segment lost 1 base and the V segment lost 3 bases, leaving 5 bases of the junction unmatched. CDR3 DNA: TGTGCCAGCAGTTTTCGCGGGAGGTCGTCCTACGAGCAGTACTTC. This codes for CASSFRGRSSYEQYF.

This clonotype was seen at least ten times. The V gene is TRBV29-1, the J gene TRBJ2-1; D assignment may be TRBD1 or TRBD2 (5 bases each). Germline CDR1 reads SQVTM; CDR2 reads ANQGSEA. V was shortened by 4 bases and J by 4 bases, with 14 bases between the two germline ends. The CDR3 covers 14 residues. CDR3 bases: TGCAGCGTTGTTTCTGGGACGGGGTACAATGAGCAGTTCTTC. It specifies CSVVSGTGYNEQFF.

This clonotype was detected ten times or more. The rearrangement links TRBV20-1 to TRBJ2-3; possible D gene TRBD2, 6 bases. Germline CDR1 DFQATT, CDR2 SNEGSKA (reference sequence). Trimming cost V 2 bases and J 0 bases, with 15 bases left between them. The CDR3 length is 16 residues. As DNA, the CDR3 is TGCAGTGCTAGACCGCTTCTAGCGACTAGCACAGATACGCAGTATTTT. As protein: CSARPLLATSTDTQYF.

This clonotype was observed a few times. DNA for the CDR3: TGCAGTGCTAGAGATGACGGGAAGGGCACAGATACGCAGTATTTT. Protein: CSARDDGKGTDTQYF. The genes are TRBV20-1 and TRBJ2-3; D perhaps matches TRBD2 (5 bases). V was cut by 0 bases and J by 1 base, with 11 bases left in between. Per the germline V gene, CDR1 is DFQATT and CDR2 is SNEGSKA (reference sequence). The CDR3 has 15 residues.

This clonotype has a count of ten or more. The DNA of the CDR3 is TGTGCCAGCAGTGAAGTCCGAAATGGCTACACCTTC. Translation: CASSEVRNGYTF. This chain joins TRBV2 and TRBJ1-2; no clear D gene. This CDR3 contains 12 residues. Germline values: CDR1 SNHLY, CDR2 FYNNEI. V dropped 1 base and J dropped 6 bases, with 6 bases sitting between them.

Comment on this clonotype: With a much larger clone just one base away, this may be a read error. The gene calls are TRBV20-1 and TRBJ2-3; possibly TRBD1 for D (6 bases). The germline V gene has CDR1 DFQATT and CDR2 SNEGSKA (reference sequence). This CDR3 has 15 amino acids. In nucleotides, the CDR3 is TGCAGTGCTAGAGATCAGGACAGACTCACAGATACGCGGTATTTT. It yields the protein CSARDQDRLTDTRYF.

This clonotype was seen a few times. The V call is TRBV4-3, the J call TRBJ2-1, with TRBD2 matching 10 bases. V was clipped by 3 bases and J by 6 bases; unmatched bases: 11. Per germline, CDR1 LGHNA and CDR2 YSLEER. The CDR3 is 17 residues long. The CDR3 nucleotides are TGCGCCAGCAGCCAGGATGCCGGGACTAGCGTAAGCAATGAGCAGTTCTTC. Translating gives CASSQDAGTSVSNEQFF.

The rearrangement joins TRBV30 to TRBJ2-3; D is perhaps TRBD1 (6 bases). The CDR3 totals 14 residues. Trimming removed 3 bases from V and 2 bases from J, with 12 bases in between. Germline V lookup: CDR1 GTSNPN, CDR2 SVGIG (reference sequence). CDR3 sequence reads: CAWSQGRTTDTQYF. The CDR3 DNA reads TGTGCCTGGAGCCAGGGGCGGACCACAGATACGCAGTATTTT. Drawing the rest from reference TRBV30 and TRBJ2-3, the complete variable domain is SQTIHQWPATLVQPVGSPLSLECTVEGTSNPNLYWYRQAAGRGLQLLFYSVGIGQISSEVPQNLSASRPQDRQFILSSKKLLLSDSGFYLCAWSQGRTTDTQYFGPGTRLTVL.

V and J are TRBV7-9 and TRBJ1-1; the D gene is possibly TRBD1 (6 bases). CDR1 is SEHNR, CDR2 FQNEAQ, per germline (reference sequence). The CDR3 is 15 amino acids. Trimming stripped 0 bases from V and 1 base from J, with 9 bases between. The CDR3: CASSLATGRNTEAFF. CDR3 bases: TGTGCCAGCAGCTTAGCGACAGGACGGAACACTGAAGCTTTCTTT. Full variable domain (rest looked up from reference TRBV7-9 and TRBJ1-1): DTGVSQNPRHKITKRGQNVTFRCDPISEHNRLYWYRQTLGQGPEFLTYFQNEAQLEKSRLLSDRFSAERPKGSFSTLEIQRTEQGDSAMYLCASSLATGRNTEAFFGQGTRLTVV.

This clonotype has a handful of counts. The V and J genes are TRBV6-2 or TRBV6-3 and TRBJ2-1; no firm D call. This CDR3 contains 11 residues. Trimming cost V 6 bases and J 6 bases, with 6 bases left between them. Germline lookup yields CDR1 MNHEY and CDR2 SVGEGT. CDR3 bases: TGTGCCAGCAGCTCTCCCAATGAGCAGTTCTTC. Residues: CASSSPNEQFF.

In this sample, this clonotype turned up a few times. This chain links TRBV4-3 with TRBJ2-7; 7 nucleotides align to TRBD1. Germline loops: CDR1 LGHNA, CDR2 YSLEER. This CDR3 has 15 amino acids. Unmatched junction bases numbered 9, after V lost 4 bases and J lost 3 bases. The chain's CDR3 is CASSLSGQADYEQYF. The CDR3 nucleotides read TGCGCCAGCAGCCTTTCCGGACAGGCGGACTACGAGCAGTACTTC.

In this sample, this clonotype turned up a few times. The V gene is TRBV6-5, the J gene TRBJ1-6; TRBD1 is a possible D gene (6 bases). The V end was cut by 2 bases, the J end by 12 bases, with 17 bases between. This CDR3 has 15 residues. Germline V gene data show CDR1 as MNHEY and CDR2 as SVGAGI. The CDR3 DNA is TGTGCCAGCAGTTACGGGGCAGGGGTAATGATACCCCTCCACTTT. Translation: CASSYGAGVMIPLHF.

In this sample, this clonotype turned up many times. The chain has TRBV27 and TRBJ2-5; 7 positions match TRBD2. Unmatched junction bases numbered 17, after V lost 4 bases and J lost 3 bases. Germline V gene data show CDR1 as MNHEY and CDR2 as SMNVEV (reference sequence). This CDR3 has 18 amino acids. The CDR3 reads CASSSIYRTRGGKETQYF. In DNA form, the CDR3 reads TGTGCCAGCAGTTCTATCTACCGGACCCGCGGGGGTAAAGAGACCCAGTACTTC.

V and J are TRBV28 and TRBJ1-5; 8 bases align to TRBD1. Looked up from germline, CDR1 is MDHEN and CDR2 is SYDVKM. V trimming: 6 bases; J trimming: 2 bases; junction bases outside the gene matches: 6. The CDR3 is 15 amino acids. CDR3 bases: TGTGCCAGCAGCAGACAGGGGTTTGGCAATCAGCCCCAGCATTTT. This codes for CASSRQGFGNQPQHF.

With respect to this clonotype: A read error may produce the germline difference seen at one junction end. The chain couples TRBV13 to TRBJ1-3, with a tentative D call TRBD1 (5 bases). The CDR3 totals 17 residues. Germline V gives CDR1 PRHDT, CDR2 FYEKMQ (reference sequence). For the CDR3, the DNA is TGTGTCAGCAGCTTAGGCTCCGCAGGGAGCCCTGGAAACACCATATATTTT. Its translation: CVSSLGSAGSPGNTIYF.

The gene calls are TRBV6-2 or TRBV6-3 and TRBJ2-7; D is possibly TRBD2 (7 bases). Germline V CDR1 and CDR2: MNHEY, SVGEGT. Trimming removed 6 bases at V and 2 bases at J, with 20 bases between. The CDR3 consists of 16 residues. DNA for the CDR3: TGTGCCAGCAGGGAGATTGGGGGGGCGCATCCCTACGAGCAGTACTTC. It translates to CASREIGGAHPYEQYF.

This clonotype was seen at least ten times. This sequence joins TRBV5-5 and TRBJ2-7, with D unresolved. The germline V and J ends were trimmed by 0 bases and 1 base, with 11 bases remaining between them. The CDR3 length is 15 residues. Germline V gives CDR1 SGHKS, CDR2 YYEKEE (reference sequence). In DNA form, the CDR3 reads TGTGCCAGCAGCTTGGTCGATTTGAGGTCCTACGAGCAGTACTTC. It codes for CASSLVDLRSYEQYF.

This clonotype was seen repeatedly, ten times or more. The V call is TRBV6-2 or TRBV6-3, the J call TRBJ2-2; D gene uncertain. The CDR3 has 12 amino acids. Germline CDR1 is MNHEY and CDR2 is SVGEGT. Trimming cost V 10 bases and J 7 bases, with 13 bases left between them. The CDR3 sequence is CATNYWSGELFF. The CDR3 nucleotides read TGTGCCACCAACTACTGGAGCGGGGAGCTGTTTTTT.